These 10 T cell receptor beta chains were sequenced from one sample in a study of blood T cell repertoires in COVID-19. Profiling relied on immunoSEQ multiplex PCR, and the TCRdb table lists in-frame clones only, not all of them. This table has approximately 220,000 clones, 83% appearing once. The material sequenced was PBMCs or T cells enriched from blood (not recorded which). The receptors here all came from a woman aged 40 to 50 who had been exposed to COVID-19.

The chain is built from TRBV7-9 and TRBJ2-5; 10 bases fit TRBD1. The CDR3 loop spans 15 amino acids. Germline CDR1 reads SEHNR; CDR2 reads FQNEAQ (reference sequence). Trimming cost V 5 bases and J 5 bases; bases outside gene matches: 8. CDR3 DNA sequence: TGTGCCAGCAGCCAGCTTAGGGACAGGGGCGAGACCCAGTACTTC. Translating it yields CASSQLRDRGETQYF.

V usage is TRBV7-9 and J usage is TRBJ2-1; 11 nucleotides align to TRBD1. With V trimmed by 5 bases and J by 7 bases, 7 bases remained unmatched. The CDR3 sequence is 15 residues long. The V gene's germline CDR1 is SEHNR and CDR2 FQNEAQ (reference sequence). The CDR3 DNA sequence: TGTGCCAGCAGCCGCGGGACAGGGGGTAGAAATGAGCAGTTCTTC. It translates to CASSRGTGGRNEQFF.

This rearrangement joins TRBV9 to TRBJ2-2; TRBD1 might be the D (5 bases). Germline CDR1 is SGDLS and CDR2 is YYNGEE. V lost 0 bases, J lost 6 bases, and 9 bases lay in between. This CDR3 comprises 14 residues. In DNA form, the CDR3 reads TGTGCCAGCAGCGTAGCAGGGTGGGCCGGGGAGCTGTTTTTT. It translates to CASSVAGWAGELFF.

The count of this clone is one. CDR3 coding DNA: TGTGCCAGCAGTTTCCTGTCCGGGATCCAACCAGAAAAACTGTTTTTT. This encodes CASSFLSGIQPEKLFF. The rearrangement links TRBV6-5 to TRBJ1-4; D gene ambiguous. Germline CDR1 MNHEY, CDR2 SVGAGI. V lost 4 bases, J lost 8 bases, and 20 bases lay in between. The CDR3 spans 16 residues.

This clone was recorded once. The chain is built from TRBV19 and TRBJ1-5, with a tentative D call TRBD1 (5 bases). Germline V lookup: CDR1 LNHDA, CDR2 SQIVND (reference sequence). V lost 4 bases and J lost 1, with 17 bases in between. There are 17 residues in the CDR3. The CDR3 DNA reads as TGTGCCAGTAGTAACGGACATCCTCTTATCAGCAATCAGCCCCAGCATTTT. Encoded protein: CASSNGHPLISNQPQHF.

The gene calls are TRBV11-2 and TRBJ2-3, with 9 bases lining up with TRBD2. V was pared by 2 bases and J by 2 bases, with 8 bases of the junction left unmatched. The germline V gene encodes CDR1 SGHAT and CDR2 FQNNGV. The CDR3 sequence is 17 residues long. The CDR3 loop is CASSLFGRGGHTDTQYF. Written as DNA, the CDR3 is TGTGCCAGCAGCTTATTCGGGCGGGGGGGCCACACAGATACGCAGTATTTT.

The rearrangement joins TRBV19 to TRBJ2-3; D is perhaps TRBD2 (6 bases). CDR3 length equals 16 residues. Germline V gives CDR1 LNHDA, CDR2 SQIVND (reference sequence). With 1 base removed from V and 0 bases from J, the gap between germline ends came to 11 bases. CDR3 amino acids: CASSIVGRGSTDTQYF. The CDR3 DNA sequence: TGTGCCAGTAGTATAGTTGGTCGGGGGAGCACAGATACGCAGTATTTT. The full variable domain, its missing parts supplied by reference TRBV19 and TRBJ2-3, is DGGITQSPKYLFRKEGQNVTLSCEQNLNHDAMYWYRQDPGQGLRLIYYSQIVNDFQKGDIAEGYSVSREKKESFPLTVTSAQKNPTAFYLCASSIVGRGSTDTQYFGPGTRLTVL.

J is TRBJ1-5 and V is TRBV4-1, with 7 bases that match TRBD1. Trimming cost V 0 bases and J 9 bases; bases outside gene matches: 5. Germline CDR1 and CDR2: MGHRA and YSYEKL. The CDR3 loop spans 14 amino acids. The CDR3 protein is CASSQDLTGRPQHF. The CDR3 DNA follows: TGCGCCAGCAGCCAAGACCTGACAGGGAGGCCCCAGCATTTT.

The V gene is TRBV24-1, the J gene TRBJ2-1; 8 bases line up with TRBD1. Per the germline V gene, CDR1 is KGHDR and CDR2 is SFDVKD. The junction had 7 bases not matched to a gene; V was cut back by 6 bases and J by 7 bases. The CDR3 has 14 residues. CDR3 sequence reads: CATSMETGANEQFF. CDR3 nucleotides: TGTGCCACCAGTATGGAGACAGGGGCGAATGAGCAGTTCTTC.

The sample holds a few counts of this clone. J is TRBJ2-5 and V is TRBV7-3, with 9 positions matching TRBD2. CDR1 and CDR2 from the germline V gene are SGHTA and FQGTGA. With 2 bases clipped from V and 3 bases from J, the junction kept 4 bases outside the gene matches. CDR3 size: 15 residues. CDR3 region: CASSLGGGAKETQYF. DNA of the CDR3: TGTGCCAGCAGCTTAGGCGGGGGGGCGAAAGAGACCCAGTACTTC. Full variable domain (rest looked up from reference TRBV7-3 and TRBJ2-5): GAGVSQTPSNKVTEKGKYVELRCDPISGHTALYWYRQSLGQGPEFLIYFQGTGAADDSGLPNDRFFAVRPEGSVSTLKIQRTERGDSAVYLCASSLGGGAKETQYFGPGTRLLVL.